The T cell receptor (beta chain) under discussion was sequenced for a study of blood T cell repertoires in COVID-19 (dated by TCRdb to the early 2020s). About the full investigation: Samples covering the acute and convalescent phases of COVID-19 were provided by collaborators in the United States, Italy and Spain. The prospective study material was composed of cDNA or gDNA derived from T cells, B-cell-depleted T cells, or PBMCs. Subjects who had been exposed to COVID-19, were actively infected with it, or had recovered from it provided the deeply sampled blood TCRbeta repertoires that made up the dataset. The repertoires were released in a freely available public database meant as a resource for research on the immune response to SARS-CoV-2. Samples came from the ongoing ImmuneRACE study (first 160 participants) plus 1,254 subjects from 6 global collaborators. The sample metadata nearly always contained a de-identified subject ID, COVID-19 status, age in years and sex. Where HLA class I and class II types were available, the types were taken from metadata supplied by the sample provider, not from assay-based typing. Results the study describes overall, beyond this receptor: Clinical and demographic metadata were provided uncurated, with the amount varying by source and participant.

The germline V gene supplies CDR1 SGDLS and CDR2 YYNGEE. Its CDR3 holds 13 amino acids, cysteine through phenylalanine. Just the 39-base CDR3 DNA is kept, in frame starting at base 1. V lost 0 bases and J lost 10 bases; the stretch between them is 11 bases long. As regards this clone: Its antigen specificity is not known. Within one base of it there is no much larger clone, and no base qualities were kept.

TCRbeta CDR3 regions were amplified from genomic DNA by means of the immunoSEQ Assay, a bias-controlled multiplex PCR. Regarding the original processing steps: Within the assay, amplification of reference gene primers was used to estimate how many nucleated cells each sample contained. To quantify the absolute abundance of each unique TCRbeta CDR3 rearrangement, sequence reads were collapsed and filtered. Productive Simpson clonality was computed per sample as the square root of Simpson's diversity index over productive rearrangements. The table was pulled from immuneACCESS by TCRdb, which kept in-frame rearrangements only. Such tables lose some clones; where checked, under half of the loss comes from unresolved V genes, and the rest has no known cause. Clonal size and the V and J genes are those of that table, whereas D and trimming came from the DNA. The sample contains some 150,000 clones, 84% of them found a single time. Jointly, the top ten make up 5% to 7% of the sample.

Participants in the prospective study were aged roughly 18 to 100 years, lived in 20 to 25 United States geographic areas, and enrolled through a virtual design. In the prospective study, cohorts were assigned on the basis of participant-reported clinical history obtained from a screening survey and a study questionnaire. A participant counted as exposed if, within 2 weeks of entering the study, that participant had been in contact with someone who had a PCR-confirmed or clinician-diagnosed COVID-19 case. In the prospective study, mobile phlebotomists collected whole blood, serum and a nasopharyngeal or oropharyngeal swab from each participant. Prospective study participants could optionally give additional blood draws and questionnaires over an approximately two-month period. Blood samples from the prospective study were shipped frozen or at room temperature prior to DNA extraction.

The sequencing sample was made of PBMCs or T cells enriched from blood (not recorded which). The TCR sequence derives from a woman in her 50s who had been exposed to COVID-19. The chain links TRBV9 with TRBJ2-4; the best D guess is TRBD2, with 5 bases matching. The DNA reads TGTGCCAGCAGCGTAGAGGGCAGCGGAATTCAGTACTTC. The resulting protein is CASSVEGSGIQYF.